This T cell receptor (beta chain) was recovered during a study of shared clonotypes between healthy human individuals. On the study more broadly: Three plates were used per donor for CD4 naive, three for CD4 memory, two for CD8 naive and one for CD8 memory. Study conclusions and caveats: Unshared clonotypes carried lower generation probabilities than those common to all four donors.

This was a deep-level run. The repertoire was sequenced with immunoSEQ multiplex PCR; TCRdb's copy has only in-frame clones and lacks some. The sample has about 2.5 million clones; around 92% are singletons. On this clone itself: Its antigen is currently unknown.

Germline CDR1 and CDR2: LGHNA and YNFKEQ. The CDR3 extends over 15 amino acids. The V end was cut by 0 bases, the J end by 4 bases, with 12 bases between. This TCR came from a man aged 18-30 years in good health. Some clones in this sample may be carry-over from other donors' samples. Sequenced sample: naive CD4+ T cells from PBMCs. Described subset: CD45RA+ positively selected. The chain couples TRBV4-2 to TRBJ1-2; a possible D gene is TRBD1 (6 bases). The CDR3 DNA reads TGTGCCAGCAGCCAAGACGCAGGGGCGGGCTATGGCTACACCTTC. As protein: CASSQDAGAGYGYTF.